Below, one TCR beta chain is given with its context. This sample was taken from a study of blood T cell repertoires in COVID-19. Study in general: There were acute and convalescent COVID-19 samples, and they came from the United States, Italy and Spain. The cDNA or gDNA used as material had been derived from T cells, B-cell-depleted T cells, or PBMCs.

Only in-frame clones appear in the TCRdb table, and some are missing; sequencing was by immunoSEQ multiplex PCR. Of 250,000 to 300,000 clones listed, 80% to 90% were seen once; the top ten hold under 2.5%. Individuals aged 18 to 89 years were recruited from about two dozen US areas. Participants' reported clinical history set cohort assignment. The receptor was isolated from a woman in her fifties or sixties who had recovered from COVID-19. The source material was PBMCs or T cells enriched from blood (not recorded which).

The CDR3 here is CASSPNTGTRVEQYF. The CDR3 DNA reads as TGTGCCAGCAGTCCGAACACCGGGACTAGGGTCGAGCAGTACTTC. This chain uses TRBV28 with TRBJ2-7, with TRBD2 matching 8 bases. The V and J ends lost 5 bases and 6 bases, in that order; junction bases with no gene match: 12. The CDR3 has 15 residues. The germline gives CDR1 MDHEN, CDR2 SYDVKM.